This paragraph covers one TCR beta chain sequence. Its antigen is currently unknown. The data were obtained in a study of identical twins. There are 15 residues in the CDR3. Trimming removed 6 bases from V and 4 bases from J; junction bases left unmatched: 11. Germline V gives CDR1 SQVTM, CDR2 ANQGSEA. Study observations and caveats: Abundant cord blood beta clonotypes carried fewer insertions; memory repertoires showed none.

TCRdb fed the 5' RACE reads into MiXCR, producing one record per CDR3 protein. The table includes about 690,000 distinct CDR3 sequences, around 5.7% detected once. This chain uses TRBV29-1 with TRBJ2-2, with 7 bases identical to TRBD2. Sequenced input: naive T cells sorted from blood. This clonotype originated in a man younger than 30 in good health. CDR3 sequence: CSVEHRDYPTGELFF. In DNA form, the CDR3 reads TGCAGCGTGGAACACCGGGACTATCCCACCGGGGAGCTGTTTTTT.